This is a list of T cell receptor beta chains from one sample in a study of T cell responses to AZD1222 COVID-19 vaccine. Data came from immunoSEQ multiplex PCR; TCRdb stores just in-frame clones and leaves some out. The sample consists of roughly 100,000 clones, around 90% of them appearing once. The specimen comprised peripheral blood, sampled 28 days after the second AZD1222 dose. The receptors originated from an adult who received the AZD1222 COVID-19 vaccine. CDR3s include the opening cysteine and the closing phenylalanine or tryptophan. D genes are given only for firm matches. Clone sizes are given selectively: once, few, many, or a class where the clone is expanded.

TRBV7-9,NA,TRBD1,TRBJ1-2,TGTGCCAGCAGCTTAGATGGGACAGGGGCCCACTCCAACTATGGCTACACCTTC,CASSLDGTGAHSNYGYTF
TRBV7-9,once,NA,TRBJ1-6,TGTGCCAGCAGCCCCCAGGGGTTGGATTCACCCCTCCACTTT,CASSPQGLDSPLHF
TRBV5-1,NA,TRBD1,TRBJ1-5,TGCGCCAGCAGCCGGGACAGGGGACATTATAGCAATCAGCCCCAGCATTTT,CASSRDRGHYSNQPQHF
TRBV5-8,NA,NA,TRBJ2-3,TGTGCCAGCAGGGGCCACGGGAAGGATACGCAGTATTTT,CASRGHGKDTQYF
TRBV28,NA,NA,TRBJ1-1,TGTGCCAGCACGCCCCACCAGGGGAGGGACACTGAAGCTTTCTTT,CASTPHQGRDTEAFF
TRBV28,NA,NA,TRBJ1-1,TGTGCCAGCAGTTTAATAGGGAGGCGTAACGCTTTCTTT,CASSLIGRRNAFF
TRBV6-5,NA,TRBD1,TRBJ1-1,TGTGCCAGCAGTTACTCGGGACAGATGAACACTGAAGCTTTCTTT,CASSYSGQMNTEAFF
TRBV28,NA,TRBD2,TRBJ2-5,TGTGCCAGCAGAGTAGCGGGAGCCGAGACCCAGTACTTC,CASRVAGAETQYF
TRBV9,NA,NA,TRBJ2-7,TGTGCCAGCAGCGGTCGGGGGAACGAGCAGTACTTC,CASSGRGNEQYF
TRBV28,NA,TRBD1,TRBJ2-7,TGTGCCAGCAGTGACCCGGACAGGAGCTCCTACGAGCAGTACTTC,CASSDPDRSSYEQYF
TRBV28,NA,TRBD1,TRBJ2-1,TGTGCCAGCAGTCTAGGCCCGGGACACCCAGGACAGGGCAATGAGCAGTTCTTC,CASSLGPGHPGQGNEQFF
TRBV7-9,NA,TRBD1,TRBJ1-1,TGTGCCAGCAGCTTGGGACAGGGGAAGGGGAACACTGAAGCTTTCTTT,CASSLGQGKGNTEAFF
TRBV30,NA,NA,TRBJ2-2,TGTGCCTGGAGTACGGGACGAACGAACACCGGGGAGCTGTTTTTT,CAWSTGRTNTGELFF
TRBV15,NA,NA,TRBJ2-2,TGTGCCACAAGACAGACGAGGTTGGACACCGGGGAGCTGTTTTTT,CATRQTRLDTGELFF
TRBV5-4,NA,TRBD1,TRBJ1-4,TGTGCCAGCAGCGGGGGACAGCCTAATGAAAAACTGTTTTTT,CASSGGQPNEKLFF
TRBV4-2,NA,NA,TRBJ1-1,TGTGCCAGCAGCCAAGCAGGGGCAGGGGAGGACACTGAAGCTTTCTTT,CASSQAGAGEDTEAFF
TRBV28,NA,NA,TRBJ2-2,TGTGCCAGCAGTTGGTACAGCGGGGAGCTGTTTTTT,CASSWYSGELFF
TRBV9,few,TRBD2,TRBJ2-1,TGTGCCAGCAGCGTAGTATTAGCGGGAGGTGAGCAGTTCTTC,CASSVVLAGGEQFF
TRBV6-4,NA,NA,TRBJ1-5,TGTGCCAGCAATCCGGGACATAGGAACAATAGCAATCAGCCCCAGCATTTT,CASNPGHRNNSNQPQHF
TRBV7-9,NA,NA,TRBJ1-1,TGTGCCAGCAGCTTAGCCGGGGCCCCCACTGAAGCTTTCTTT,CASSLAGAPTEAFF
TRBV7-2,NA,TRBD2,TRBJ2-3,TGTGCCAGCAGTTTACTAGCGGTGATTACAGATACGCAGTATTTT,CASSLLAVITDTQYF
TRBV6-2/TRBV6-3,NA,NA,TRBJ1-2,TGTGCCAGCAGTTATGACAAGTACTACTATGGCTACACCTTC,CASSYDKYYYGYTF
TRBV6-5,NA,TRBD2,TRBJ2-5,TGTGCCAGCAGCCAAGTGACGGGAGGCGAGACCCAGTACTTC,CASSQVTGGETQYF
TRBV10-3,NA,TRBD1,TRBJ2-2,TGTGCCATCAGTGAGTCGACCAGACAGGGGCTCGGATTTACCGGGGAGCTGTTTTTT,CAISESTRQGLGFTGELFF
TRBV6-5,once,TRBD1,TRBJ1-1,TGTGCCAGCAGTTACAGACAGGGAGGCGCTGAAGCTTTCTTT,CASSYRQGGAEAFF
TRBV19,NA,NA,TRBJ2-3,TGTGCCAGTAGTTCGCGTACAGATACGCAGTATTTT,CASSSRTDTQYF
TRBV5-1,NA,NA,TRBJ2-7,TGCGCCAGCAGCTCGACGGGGCCCTCCGAGCAGTACTTC,CASSSTGPSEQYF
TRBV7-2,NA,TRBD1,TRBJ1-6,TGTGCCAGCAGCTCATCCGGGACAGAAAATTCACCCCTCCACTTT,CASSSSGTENSPLHF
TRBV10-3,NA,TRBD1,TRBJ1-3,TGTGCCATCAGTGAAAGGGACAGCTCTGGAAACACCATATATTTT,CAISERDSSGNTIYF
TRBV12-3/TRBV12-4,NA,NA,TRBJ2-1,TGTGCCAGCAGTTTAGTAAACAATGAGCAGTTCTTC,CASSLVNNEQFF
TRBV7-9,NA,NA,TRBJ1-2,TGTGCCAGCAGCCAACCGGGACCTAACTATGGCTACACCTTC,CASSQPGPNYGYTF
TRBV19,NA,TRBD2,TRBJ2-1,TGTGCCAGTAGTGGGAGACCCGGGACTAGCGGGAGAAATGAGCAGTTCTTC,CASSGRPGTSGRNEQFF
TRBV28,NA,NA,TRBJ1-5,TGTGCCAGCAGTTTAACAGGTGGAAGCAATCAGCCCCAGCATTTT,CASSLTGGSNQPQHF
TRBV7-6,once,NA,TRBJ1-3,TGTGCCAGCAGCTCTCCTCCCTTGGGAAACACCATATATTTT,CASSSPPLGNTIYF
TRBV15,NA,TRBD1,TRBJ1-3,TGTGCCACCAGTTCCGGGACAGGGAGAACTGGAAACACCATATATTTT,CATSSGTGRTGNTIYF
TRBV5-1,NA,NA,TRBJ1-5,TGCGCCAGCAGCTTGGGAGGGTATAGCAATCAGCCCCAGCATTTT,CASSLGGYSNQPQHF
TRBV7-9,NA,NA,TRBJ2-7,TGTGCCAGCAGCTTACGGAGCGGTGGGTCCTACGAGCAGTACTTC,CASSLRSGGSYEQYF